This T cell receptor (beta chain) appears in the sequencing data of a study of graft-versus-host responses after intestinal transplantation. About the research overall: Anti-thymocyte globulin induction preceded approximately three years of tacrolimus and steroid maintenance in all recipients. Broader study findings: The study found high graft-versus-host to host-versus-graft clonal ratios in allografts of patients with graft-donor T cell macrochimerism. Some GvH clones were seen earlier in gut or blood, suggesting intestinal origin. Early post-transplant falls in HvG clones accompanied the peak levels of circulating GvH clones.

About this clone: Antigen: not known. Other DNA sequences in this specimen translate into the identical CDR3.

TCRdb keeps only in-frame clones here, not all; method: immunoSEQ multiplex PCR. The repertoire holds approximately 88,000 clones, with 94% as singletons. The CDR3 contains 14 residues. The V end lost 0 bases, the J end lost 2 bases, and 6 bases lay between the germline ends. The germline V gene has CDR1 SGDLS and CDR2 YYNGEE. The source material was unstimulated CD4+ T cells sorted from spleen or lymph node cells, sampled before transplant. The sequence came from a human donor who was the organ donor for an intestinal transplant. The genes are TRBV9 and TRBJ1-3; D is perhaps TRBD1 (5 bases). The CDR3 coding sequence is TGTGCCAGCAGCGTAGGGGGCGCTGGAAACACCATATATTTT. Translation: CASSVGGAGNTIYF.